This entry lists 22 T cell receptor beta chains sequenced from one sample in a study of blood T cell repertoires in COVID-19. Produced via immunoSEQ multiplex PCR; TCRdb's table is partial and in-frame only. Of 300,000 or so clones listed, roughly nine tenths were seen once; the top ten hold 2% to 2.5%. Sequencing was performed on peripheral blood. Every receptor here comes from a woman under 40 with COVID-19, enrolled during active disease.

This clone has only a few counts. This sequence joins TRBV4-1 and TRBJ1-1, with TRBD1 matching 9 bases. The CDR3 covers 13 residues. V dropped 8 bases and J dropped 6; count of bases not matched to a gene: 7. Germline V gene data show CDR1 as MGHRA and CDR2 as YSYEKL. CDR3 coding DNA: TGCGCCAGCTCCGGGACAGGGAGGCCTGAAGCTTTCTTT. Translation gives CASSGTGRPEAFF.

This chain joins TRBV15 and TRBJ1-6, with 8 positions matching TRBD1. Germline lookup yields CDR1 LNHNV and CDR2 YYDKDF (reference sequence). The CDR3 consists of 16 residues. Unmatched junction bases numbered 6, after V lost 5 bases and J lost 3 bases. This CDR3 is CATSPRTGNYNSPLHF. DNA of the CDR3: TGTGCCACCAGCCCTCGGACAGGGAACTATAATTCACCCCTCCACTTT.

This clone has a single count. This rearrangement joins TRBV14 to TRBJ2-1; 8 bases are a match to TRBD2. V shed 4 bases, J shed 6 bases, and the junction held 2 bases outside the gene matches. CDR3 length: 13 residues. Germline V gene sequence: CDR1 SGHDN, CDR2 FVKESK. CDR3 amino acids: CASSLGGANEQFF. CDR3 coding DNA: TGTGCCAGCAGCCTCGGGGGGGCCAATGAGCAGTTCTTC.

The chain recombines TRBV7-3 with TRBJ1-2; D remains ambiguous. There are 13 residues in the CDR3. V was pared by 5 bases and J by 8 bases, with 15 bases between. Germline V gives CDR1 SGHTA, CDR2 FQGTGA. This CDR3 is CASSTGVGSGYTF. DNA of the CDR3: TGTGCCAGCAGCACTGGGGTAGGGAGCGGCTACACCTTC.

The CDR3 loop is CAWSVAGKTEAFF. The CDR3 nucleotides read TGTGCCTGGAGTGTAGCGGGGAAGACTGAAGCTTTCTTT. V gene TRBV30 combines with J gene TRBJ1-1; D not certain. The V end lost 0 bases, the J end lost 5 bases, and 10 bases lay between the germline ends. The CDR3 runs 13 residues. Germline V gene sequence: CDR1 GTSNPN, CDR2 SVGIG (reference sequence).

The chain employs TRBV2 and TRBJ2-1; D not resolved. Trimming cost V 6 bases and J 2 bases, with 2 bases left between them. Germline V gene sequence: CDR1 SNHLY, CDR2 FYNNEI. The CDR3 runs 11 residues. The CDR3: CASSAYNEQFF. The CDR3 DNA reads TGTGCCAGCAGCGCCTACAATGAGCAGTTCTTC.

The chain recombines TRBV7-3 with TRBJ1-6; D is possibly TRBD1 (6 bases). Trimming pared 2 bases from V and 7 bases from J, leaving 12 bases between. The CDR3 covers 15 residues. Germline V gene lookup returns CDR1 SGHTA and CDR2 FQGTGA. CDR3 region: CASSLLAGENSPLHF. The CDR3 coding sequence is TGTGCCAGCAGCTTATTGGCAGGGGAGAATTCACCCCTCCACTTT. The whole variable domain, filled in from reference TRBV7-3 and TRBJ1-6, reads GAGVSQTPSNKVTEKGKYVELRCDPISGHTALYWYRQSLGQGPEFLIYFQGTGAADDSGLPNDRFFAVRPEGSVSTLKIQRTERGDSAVYLCASSLLAGENSPLHFGNGTRLTVT.

J is TRBJ1-1 and V is TRBV15; D gene ambiguous. V was shortened by 3 bases and J by 0 bases, with 5 bases between the two germline ends. From germline, CDR1 is LNHNV and CDR2 YYDKDF (reference sequence). This CDR3 comprises 13 residues. The CDR3 sequence: CATSSNLNTEAFF. In nucleotides, the CDR3 is TGTGCCACCAGCAGTAACTTGAACACTGAAGCTTTCTTT.

This chain connects TRBV11-1 to TRBJ1-6; 8 positions match TRBD1. J lost 14 bases, V lost 4 bases, and 16 bases had no gene match. The CDR3 extends over 16 amino acids. The germline gives CDR1 SGHAT, CDR2 FQDESV (reference sequence). The CDR3 DNA follows: TGTGCCAGCAGCTCCGGAAGTCAGGGGGCACGGGCCACCCTCCACTTT. This translates into CASSSGSQGARATLHF.

This clone was detected a few times. The chain joins TRBV29-1 to TRBJ2-1; 8 positions agree with TRBD2. The CDR3 contains 16 residues. Unmatched junction bases numbered 5, after V lost 0 bases and J lost 1 base. The germline CDR1 and CDR2 sequences are SQVTM and ANQGSEA. The CDR3 DNA sequence: TGCAGCGTTGAAGATCCGGAGCGGGAGTCCTACAATGAGCAGTTCTTC. Translating gives CSVEDPERESYNEQFF.

The chain employs TRBV27 and TRBJ1-1; the match to TRBD1 covers 9 bases. The CDR3 extends over 16 amino acids. The germline gives CDR1 MNHEY, CDR2 SMNVEV (reference sequence). The J segment lost 5 bases and the V segment lost 0 bases, leaving 7 bases of the junction unmatched. CDR3 amino acids: CASSLSIDRGKTEAFF. In nucleotides, the CDR3 is TGTGCCAGCAGTTTATCGATTGACAGGGGGAAAACTGAAGCTTTCTTT.

This chain connects TRBV25-1 to TRBJ2-4; no clear D gene. Germline CDR1 reads MGHDK; CDR2 reads SYGVNS. CDR3 length: 15 amino acids. Trimming left V 2 bases short and J 0 bases short, with 8 bases between. This CDR3 is CASSEVGLAKNIQYF. In nucleotides, the CDR3 is TGTGCCAGCAGTGAAGTTGGGCTAGCCAAAAACATTCAGTACTTC.

The chain has TRBV7-8 and TRBJ1-5; D may be TRBD1 (6 bases). From germline, CDR1 is SGHVS and CDR2 FQNEAQ. V shed 6 bases and J shed 5 bases, with 17 bases lying between them. CDR3 size: 15 residues. The CDR3 nucleotides read TGTGCCAGCAGTCCAGATTCACAGGGAGATCAGCCCCAGCATTTT. Amino acid sequence: CASSPDSQGDQPQHF.

The chain has TRBV2 and TRBJ1-5; 8 bases map to TRBD1. CDR3 length equals 15 residues. The trim removed 6 bases at V and 2 bases at J, leaving 6 bases unmatched. Germline CDR1 is SNHLY and CDR2 is FYNNEI. The CDR3 spells CASRLQGGGNQPQHF. CDR3 nucleotide sequence: TGTGCCAGCAGATTACAGGGGGGGGGCAATCAGCCCCAGCATTTT.

This chain connects TRBV30 to TRBJ1-2; 10 bases fit TRBD1. CDR1 GTSNPN and CDR2 SVGIG come from the germline V gene (reference sequence). The J segment lost 2 bases and the V segment lost 2 bases, leaving 5 bases of the junction unmatched. The CDR3 extends over 15 amino acids. CDR3 in amino acids: CAWSRGTGENYGYTF. As DNA, the CDR3 is TGTGCCTGGAGTCGCGGGACAGGGGAAAACTATGGCTACACCTTC.

CDR3 in DNA: TGTGCCAGCAGCCCCGGACAGGGAAACTACAATGAGCAGTTCTTC. Protein: CASSPGQGNYNEQFF. The chain recombines TRBV7-9 with TRBJ2-1, with TRBD1 matching over 8 bases. Germline CDR1 and CDR2: SEHNR and FQNEAQ (reference sequence). The CDR3 is made up of 15 amino acids. V lost 5 bases, J lost 3 bases, and 6 bases stayed unmatched.

This chain connects TRBV7-6 to TRBJ1-5; D may be TRBD1 (6 bases). The ends were cut back, 0 bases at V and 2 bases at J, with 8 bases in the middle. Looked up from germline, CDR1 is SGHVS and CDR2 is FNYEAQ. The CDR3 is made up of 15 amino acids. The CDR3 protein is CASSLASGGNQPQHF. For the CDR3, the DNA is TGTGCCAGCAGCTTAGCGTCAGGGGGCAATCAGCCCCAGCATTTT.

The chain has TRBV11-2 and TRBJ1-5, with unresolved D. V gave up 4 bases and J gave up 7 bases, with 11 bases separating them. The CDR3 runs 13 residues. Per the germline V gene, CDR1 is SGHAT and CDR2 is FQNNGV. The CDR3 spells CASSSEPGQPQHF. The CDR3 coding sequence is TGTGCCAGCAGCTCCGAGCCGGGGCAGCCCCAGCATTTT.

V is TRBV27 and J is TRBJ2-1, with TRBD2 matching 10 bases. The CDR3 spans 15 residues. Germline V gives CDR1 MNHEY, CDR2 SMNVEV (reference sequence). V shed 3 bases and J 9 bases; nucleotides not matched to a gene: 8. The CDR3 bases are TGTGCCAGCAGTTTCGGACTAGCGGTGAGGGGTGAGCAGTTCTTC. Amino acid sequence: CASSFGLAVRGEQFF.

The table lists this clone with a count of one. Other DNA sequences of this sample code for an identical CDR3. The chain employs TRBV5-4 and TRBJ2-7, with TRBD1 matching over 9 bases. V lost 4 bases, J lost 4 bases, and 6 bases stayed unmatched. CDR3 length: 14 amino acids. Germline loops: CDR1 SGHNT, CDR2 YYREEE (reference sequence). The DNA of the CDR3 is TGTGCCAGCAGCCTACAGGGGGCAGTGTACGAGCAGTACTTC. Protein sequence: CASSLQGAVYEQYF. Combining the CDR3 with reference TRBV5-4 and TRBJ2-7 gives the whole variable domain ETGVTQSPTHLIKTRGQQVTLRCSSQSGHNTVSWYQQALGQGPQFIFQYYREEENGRGNFPPRFSGLQFPNYSSELNVNALELDDSALYLCASSLQGAVYEQYFGPGTRLTVT.

The chain is built from TRBV11-2 and TRBJ2-1; perhaps TRBD2 as D (5 bases). Germline CDR1 is SGHAT and CDR2 is FQNNGV. Trimming removed 0 bases from V and 9 bases from J, with 15 bases in between. The CDR3 is 15 residues long. The CDR3 is CASSLERGRAGEQFF. Here the CDR3 DNA reads TGTGCCAGCAGCTTAGAACGGGGAAGGGCGGGTGAGCAGTTCTTC.

The V gene is TRBV5-1, the J gene TRBJ2-2; TRBD1 aligns across 7 bases. CDR1 is SGHRS and CDR2 is YFSETQ in the germline V gene. The CDR3 runs 16 residues. Unmatched junction bases numbered 3, after V lost 0 bases and J lost 1 base. CDR3 loop: CASSLAGQRNTGELFF. In DNA, the CDR3 is TGCGCCAGCAGCTTGGCGGGACAGAGGAACACCGGGGAGCTGTTTTTT. The variable domain in full, completed from reference TRBV5-1 and TRBJ2-2, reads KAGVTQTPRYLIKTRGQQVTLSCSPISGHRSVSWYQQTPGQGLQFLFEYFSETQRNKGNFPGRFSGRQFSNSRSEMNVSTLELGDSALYLCASSLAGQRNTGELFFGEGSRLTVL.